These T cell receptor beta chains were read from a single sample in a study of T cell changes during pregnancy in multiple sclerosis. Data came from immunoSEQ multiplex PCR; TCRdb stores just in-frame clones and leaves some out. This table has about 50,000 clones, around 93% appearing once. The sequences come from CD4+ T cells from peripheral blood mononuclear cells, collected after pregnancy. These receptors all stem from a female donor with multiple sclerosis, enrolled in a pregnancy study. CDR3s include the opening cysteine and the closing phenylalanine or tryptophan.

CDR3 protein	V gene
CASSQGPLQFF	TRBV14
CASSAPPGTGYF	TRBV6-1
CASSRSGVLIQPQHF	TRBV19
CASSLVVSSGANVLTF	TRBV5-1
CASSSGTGYGGYTF	TRBV28
CATSREGPGLAPGGFF	TRBV15
CASSLGTSGGAGEETQYF	TRBV28
CASSTRDRGTEAFF	TRBV7-2
CASSQDRTSAMGSDTQYF	TRBV4-3
CASSQRDSKETQYF	TRBV5-4
CASRPRAGDTDTQYF	TRBV10-1
CASSIAGQETQYF	TRBV28
CASSLSADRGWGNIQYF	TRBV27
CASSLLSPGTVYVTGYTF	TRBV7-2
CASRRGQRAGTEAFF	TRBV2
CASSQGRLAGYNEQFF	TRBV4-3
CASKKVVSQGEQYF	TRBV19
CASSFLSSTEQYF	TRBV27
CASSPRTTGTDGYTF	TRBV5-5
CSVRVSSGSGNEQFF	TRBV29-1
CASSKTGSTAETQYF	TRBV28
CSVSAENTEAFF	TRBV29-1
CASSQGTGGANYGYTF	TRBV4-2
CASSLGRGYYGYTF	TRBV28
CASSPETLAGKTQYF	TRBV7-2
CASSLLAGVVVEQYF	TRBV7-6
CASSAGQGARETQYF	TRBV11-3
CASSQGVQGQNTEAFF	TRBV4-2
CASSPRTRGYEQYF	TRBV2
CASSYGQGRSYEQYF	TRBV6-6
CASSLAGTSGKNEQFF	TRBV7-9
CASSLIPGTSYNEQFF	TRBV7-8
CASSWGTGDRAFF	TRBV5-4
CAISPGQGRSKNTEAFF	TRBV10-3
CASISDNTNTEAFF	TRBV2
CASSERRRSGISSYEQYF	TRBV5-1
CASSLGDLSSYEQYF	TRBV7-9
CASSEKGVRRQAISYEQYF	TRBV6-1
CASSAKPPTTDTQYF	TRBV28
CASSERTGDYNEQFF	TRBV2
CASSPGGDNQPQHF	TRBV5-4
CASSQHSSSTDTQYF	TRBV4-3
CASSRGGTGVTPYNEQFF	TRBV5-4
CASSPTQGGGYEQYF	TRBV28
CASRYMGGTNTEAFF	TRBV25-1
CASSTTSQTQYF	TRBV7-2
CASSLSKGQGNTEAFF	TRBV7-9
CASIPDYAYNEQFF	TRBV7-2
CASSQNSVSTDTQYF	TRBV9
CASSYSPANTGELFF	TRBV6-5
CASSILRGGGETQYF	TRBV28
CASSEGGNQPQHF	TRBV2
CASSSLSPKLGELFF	TRBV5-1
CASSTTSGRPYEQYF	TRBV28